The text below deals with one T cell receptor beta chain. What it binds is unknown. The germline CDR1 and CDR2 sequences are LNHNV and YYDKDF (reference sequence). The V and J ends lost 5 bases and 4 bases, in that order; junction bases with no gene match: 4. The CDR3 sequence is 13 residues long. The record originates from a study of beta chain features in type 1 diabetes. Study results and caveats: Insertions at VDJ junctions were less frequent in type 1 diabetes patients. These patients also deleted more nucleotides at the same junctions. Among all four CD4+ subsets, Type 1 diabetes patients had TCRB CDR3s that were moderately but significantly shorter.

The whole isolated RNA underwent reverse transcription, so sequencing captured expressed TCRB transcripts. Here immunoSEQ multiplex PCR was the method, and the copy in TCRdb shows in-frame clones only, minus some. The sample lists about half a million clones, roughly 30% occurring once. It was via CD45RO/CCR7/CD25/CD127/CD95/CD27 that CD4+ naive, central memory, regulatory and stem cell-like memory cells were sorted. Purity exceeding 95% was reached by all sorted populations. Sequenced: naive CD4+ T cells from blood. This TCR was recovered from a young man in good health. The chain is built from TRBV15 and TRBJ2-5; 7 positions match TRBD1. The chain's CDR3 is CATSRQGGETQYF. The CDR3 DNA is TGTGCCACCAGCCGACAGGGTGGAGAGACCCAGTACTTC.